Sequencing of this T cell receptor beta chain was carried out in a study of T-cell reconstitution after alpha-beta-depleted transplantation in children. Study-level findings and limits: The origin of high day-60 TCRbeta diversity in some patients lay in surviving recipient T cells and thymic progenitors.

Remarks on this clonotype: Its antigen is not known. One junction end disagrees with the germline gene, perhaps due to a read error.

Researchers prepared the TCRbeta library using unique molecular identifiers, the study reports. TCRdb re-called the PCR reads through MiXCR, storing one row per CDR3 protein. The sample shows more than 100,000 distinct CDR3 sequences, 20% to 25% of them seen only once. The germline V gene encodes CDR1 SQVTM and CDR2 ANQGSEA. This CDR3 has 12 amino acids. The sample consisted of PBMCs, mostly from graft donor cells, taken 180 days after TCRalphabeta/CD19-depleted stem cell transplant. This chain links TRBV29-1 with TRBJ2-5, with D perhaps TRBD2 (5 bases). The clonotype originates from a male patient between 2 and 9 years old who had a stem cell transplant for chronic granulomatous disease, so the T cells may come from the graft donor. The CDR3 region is CSVGVPKETQYF. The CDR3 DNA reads TGCAGCGTCGGGGTCCCCAAAGAAACCCAGTACTTC. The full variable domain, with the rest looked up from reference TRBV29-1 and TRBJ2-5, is SAVISQKPSRDICQRGTSLTIQCQVDSQVTMMFWYRQQPGQSLTLIATANQGSEATYESGFVIDKFPISRPNLTFSTLTVSNMSPEDSSIYLCSVGVPKETQYFGPGTRLLVL.